This TCR beta chain was profiled in a study of cytomegalovirus exposure and HLA in healthy donors. Study-wide context: The Caucasian-associated ancestry cluster contained about 80% of the approximately 390 genotyped donors. Points from the study as a whole: Later analysis identified a missense DCLRE1C variant that was linked to TCR beta V- and J-gene trimming.

Germline trimming cut 4 bases from V and 8 bases from J; bases unmatched to any gene: 12. This CDR3 comprises 17 residues. Germline values: CDR1 SGDLS, CDR2 YYNGEE. Details on this clone: Antigen unknown.

Primers for the PCR totalled 60 Vbeta and 13 Jbeta. Profiled with immunoSEQ multiplex PCR; TCRdb holds only in-frame clones, not every one. The profile covers about 190,000 clones, with 78% appearing a single time and less than 6% taken by the ten largest. The clonotype comes from a woman in her twenties or thirties in good health and CMV-seropositive. The sample was PBMCs. This chain links TRBV9 with TRBJ2-1, with 13 bases identical to TRBD2. Here the CDR3 reads CASSLGTSGVDMYEQFF. CDR3 sequence (DNA): TGTGCCAGCAGCCTCGGGACTAGCGGGGTAGATATGTATGAGCAGTTCTTC.